A single T cell receptor beta chain is shown here with its context. This sample is part of a study of cytomegalovirus exposure and HLA in healthy donors. Germline lookup yields CDR1 MNHNY and CDR2 SVGAGI (reference sequence). This CDR3 comprises 15 residues. Researchers ran the PCR with 60 Vbeta and 13 Jbeta primers. The assay was immunoSEQ multiplex PCR, and TCRdb's table has in-frame clones only and misses some. The table has about 110,000 clones, approximately 79% seen once; the top ten hold around 3%. What was sequenced was PBMCs. The TCR comes from a woman aged 40-49 years in good health and CMV-seronegative. The rearrangement uses TRBV6-6 and TRBJ2-5, with TRBD1 as a possible D gene (6 bases). The assigned J gene may be wrong: the sequence end matches TRBJ2-7 better. For the CDR3, the DNA is TGTGCCAGCAGTTACGGTCAGGGGTGGTCCTACGAGCAGTACTTC. Encoded protein: CASSYGQGWSYEQYF.